These 32 T cell receptor beta chains originate from one sample sequenced in a study of cytomegalovirus exposure and HLA in healthy donors. The PCR contained 60 Vbeta and 13 Jbeta primers. The assay was immunoSEQ multiplex PCR, and TCRdb's table has in-frame clones only and misses some. In all, the sample yields roughly 84,000 clones. What was sequenced was PBMCs. The receptors shown here come from a man over 45 in good health and CMV-seronegative.

The chain couples TRBV7-2 to TRBJ2-1; possible D gene TRBD2, 5 bases. Per germline, CDR1 SGHTA and CDR2 FQGNSA. This CDR3 is 17 amino acids long. Trimming stripped 0 bases from V and 8 bases from J, with 20 bases between. CDR3 nucleotide sequence: TGTGCCAGCAGCTTAGCTGCTAGCCTGTTCACCCCCCATGAGCAGTTCTTC. Translated: CASSLAASLFTPHEQFF.

The rearrangement links TRBV25-1 to TRBJ2-1, with 12 positions matching TRBD2. Trimming took 4 bases from V and 2 from J; bases not matched to a gene: 9. There are 18 residues in the CDR3. Looked up from germline, CDR1 is MGHDK and CDR2 is SYGVNS. CDR3 region: CASSGTLAGGLPYNEQFF. Here the CDR3 DNA reads TGTGCCAGCAGTGGAACACTAGCGGGGGGCTTACCCTACAATGAGCAGTTCTTC.

V usage is TRBV6-5 and J usage is TRBJ2-1; 8 bases are shared with TRBD2. With V trimmed by 7 bases and J by 5 bases, 4 bases remained unmatched. CDR3 size: 13 residues. CDR1 MNHEY and CDR2 SVGAGI come from the germline V gene. As DNA, the CDR3 is TGTGCCAGCATCCCAGCGGGAGACAATGAGCAGTTCTTC. It yields the protein CASIPAGDNEQFF.

The chain recombines TRBV2 with TRBJ2-7, with TRBD2 matching over 7 bases. Germline lookup yields CDR1 SNHLY and CDR2 FYNNEI. The CDR3 consists of 15 residues. J was trimmed by 0 bases and V by 6 bases; bases with no gene match: 8. The CDR3 region is CASRTSRDYSYEQYF. The CDR3 nucleotides read TGTGCCAGCAGGACGAGTAGGGACTACTCCTACGAGCAGTACTTC.

This chain uses TRBV6-5 with TRBJ2-2; 9 bases are shared with TRBD1. CDR1 MNHEY and CDR2 SVGAGI come from the germline V gene. The V segment lost 8 bases and the J segment 4 bases; nucleotides outside the gene matches: 2. The CDR3 spans 13 residues. CDR3 sequence reads: CASGTGSTGELFF. Written as DNA, the CDR3 is TGTGCCAGCGGGACAGGGAGCACCGGGGAGCTGTTTTTT.

V and J are TRBV5-4 and TRBJ2-1; possibly TRBD1 for D (7 bases). Trimming shortened V by 5 bases and J by 8 bases, and 17 bases separated the two germline ends. CDR1 is SGHNT, CDR2 YYREEE, per germline (reference sequence). The CDR3 sequence is 14 residues long. As DNA, the CDR3 is TGTGCCAGCAGTGCAGGGGGGAGAGTACATGAGCAGTTCTTC. Translating gives CASSAGGRVHEQFF.

The rearrangement joins TRBV19 to TRBJ1-2, with no clear D. Trimming left V 7 bases short and J 5 bases short, with 29 bases between. Germline CDR1 reads LNHDA; CDR2 reads SQIVND (reference sequence). There are 18 residues in the CDR3. This CDR3 is CASTEAPRSSIKVYGYTF. The CDR3 nucleotides are TGTGCCAGTACGGAGGCCCCACGGAGCTCAATAAAAGTGTATGGCTACACCTTC.

This rearrangement joins TRBV28 to TRBJ2-5; TRBD2 matches at 9 bases. The CDR3 length is 16 residues. Germline CDR1 is MDHEN and CDR2 is SYDVKM. The junction had 7 bases not matched to a gene; V was cut back by 5 bases and J by 0 bases. The CDR3 spells CASSPGLAYYQETQYF. The DNA of the CDR3 is TGTGCCAGCAGTCCCGGACTAGCGTACTACCAAGAGACCCAGTACTTC.

The V call is TRBV9, the J call TRBJ2-7, with no clear D. The V gene's germline CDR1 is SGDLS and CDR2 YYNGEE. This CDR3 spans 13 amino acids. V gave up 0 bases and J gave up 5 bases, with 9 bases separating them. The CDR3 spells CASSVGRSDEQYF. In DNA form, the CDR3 reads TGTGCCAGCAGCGTAGGTAGGAGCGACGAGCAGTACTTC.

CDR3 sequence: CASSVQGNEQYF. The DNA for the CDR3 is TGTGCCAGCTCAGTACAGGGTAACGAGCAGTACTTC. The gene calls are TRBV18 and TRBJ2-7; the D gene is possibly TRBD1 (6 bases). The CDR3 is 12 residues long. Trimming took 5 bases from V and 5 from J, leaving 10 bases between them. Per germline, CDR1 KGHSH and CDR2 LQKENI.

The chain uses TRBV4-1 and TRBJ2-1, with 8 bases lining up with TRBD1. This CDR3 contains 13 residues. V lost 6 bases to trimming and J lost 6 bases; unmatched junction nucleotides: 4. Germline assignment: CDR1 MGHRA and CDR2 YSYEKL. DNA of the CDR3: TGCGCCAGCAGATTTACAGGGGGCAATGAGCAGTTCTTC. It yields the protein CASRFTGGNEQFF.

The chain combines TRBV10-1 with TRBJ2-2; 7 bases match TRBD1. Per germline, CDR1 WNHNN and CDR2 SYGVQD (reference sequence). The length of the CDR3 is 15 residues. J was trimmed by 7 bases and V by 0 bases; bases with no gene match: 5. The CDR3 reads CASSESGRGNGELFF. The DNA of the CDR3 is TGCGCCAGCAGTGAGTCTGGCAGGGGGAACGGGGAGCTGTTTTTT.

V is TRBV6-5 and J is TRBJ2-7; perhaps TRBD1 as D (6 bases). Germline CDR1 MNHEY, CDR2 SVGAGI. Trimming shortened V by 0 bases and J by 4 bases, and 13 bases separated the two germline ends. The CDR3 length is 15 residues. The CDR3 DNA sequence: TGTGCCAGCAGTTACTCGGGGGCTTCGGGATACGAGCAGTACTTC. Translating it yields CASSYSGASGYEQYF.

The rearrangement joins TRBV6-5 to TRBJ2-1; 7 bases align to TRBD1. This CDR3 is built from 13 residues. Germline CDR1 MNHEY, CDR2 SVGAGI. Trimming cost V 7 bases and J 9 bases; bases outside gene matches: 9. CDR3 loop: CASNQYRGTEQFF. The CDR3 DNA reads TGTGCCAGCAACCAGTACAGGGGAACTGAGCAGTTCTTC.

The DNA for the CDR3 is TGTGCCGGACAGGGGGACCTCTCTGGAAACACCATATATTTT. Amino acids: CAGQGDLSGNTIYF. The gene calls are TRBV6-6 and TRBJ1-3; 10 bases map to TRBD1. This CDR3 has 14 residues. Germline CDR1 and CDR2: MNHNY and SVGAGI (reference sequence). V was pared by 11 bases and J by 0 bases, with 4 bases of the junction left unmatched.

The chain combines TRBV28 with TRBJ2-1, with D perhaps matching TRBD1 (6 bases). The length of the CDR3 is 14 residues. Trimming cost V 2 bases and J 7 bases, with 12 bases left between them. CDR1 and CDR2 (germline): MDHEN, SYDVKM. The CDR3 loop is CASSLRGWINEQFF. The CDR3 bases are TGTGCCAGCAGTTTAAGGGGGTGGATTAATGAGCAGTTCTTC.

V gene TRBV6-5 combines with J gene TRBJ2-1; D might be TRBD1 (6 bases). The CDR3 runs 14 residues. V was pared by 3 bases and J by 6 bases, with 12 bases between. Germline CDR1 and CDR2: MNHEY and SVGAGI. CDR3 DNA sequence: TGTGCCAGCAGTTATAGGGGGTTTAGCAATGAGCAGTTCTTC. Its protein is CASSYRGFSNEQFF.

This sequence joins TRBV28 and TRBJ1-4, with 9 bases lining up with TRBD1. CDR3 length equals 15 residues. Trimming took 5 bases from V and 4 from J; bases not matched to a gene: 5. In germline, CDR1 is MDHEN, CDR2 SYDVKM. The CDR3 nucleotides read TGTGCCAGCAGTCCCCGGACAGGGGTTAATGAAAAACTGTTTTTT. Translation: CASSPRTGVNEKLFF.

The chain is built from TRBV5-5 and TRBJ2-7, with D possibly matching TRBD2 (6 bases). The CDR3 is made up of 14 amino acids. CDR1 is SGHKS, CDR2 YYEKEE, per germline (reference sequence). Trimming left V 3 bases short and J 1 base short, with 11 bases between. The CDR3: CASSWGEASYEQYF. CDR3 in DNA: TGTGCCAGCAGCTGGGGGGAAGCTTCCTACGAGCAGTACTTC.

The chain joins TRBV6-5 to TRBJ2-7, with TRBD1 matching 9 bases. There are 13 residues in the CDR3. Germline trimming cut 8 bases from V and 3 bases from J; bases unmatched to any gene: 5. Per the germline V gene, CDR1 is MNHEY and CDR2 is SVGAGI. The CDR3 nucleotides read TGTGCCAGCGGAAGACAGGGGGGCTACGAGCAGTACTTC. Amino acids: CASGRQGGYEQYF.

About this clone itself: Additional DNA sequences in this sample encode the identical CDR3. This chain links TRBV4-1 with TRBJ1-5, with D perhaps matching TRBD1 (6 bases). Trimming cost V 2 bases and J 2 bases, with 10 bases left between them. Looked up from germline, CDR1 is MGHRA and CDR2 is YSYEKL. The CDR3 has 15 residues. The CDR3 region has the DNA TGCGCCAGCAGCCAACAGGGGCACGGCAATCAGCCCCAGCATTTT. Translating it yields CASSQQGHGNQPQHF.

The V and J genes are TRBV29-1 and TRBJ2-5; 8 positions match TRBD2. Per germline, CDR1 SQVTM and CDR2 ANQGSEA. The CDR3 consists of 14 residues. V was clipped by 6 bases and J by 3 bases; unmatched bases: 9. As DNA, the CDR3 is TGCAGCGTCCCGACGGGAGGGGTGAAAGAGACCCAGTACTTC. Translated, it gives CSVPTGGVKETQYF.

V gene TRBV7-9 combines with J gene TRBJ2-3; 8 bases are a match to TRBD1. CDR3 length: 15 amino acids. CDR1 and CDR2 from the germline V gene are SEHNR and FQNEAQ (reference sequence). J gave up 5 bases and V 2 bases, and 6 bases lay outside the gene matches. CDR3 coding DNA: TGTGCCAGCAGCTTAAGGGCAGGGGGCATAGATACGCAGTATTTT. Translated, it gives CASSLRAGGIDTQYF.

The gene calls are TRBV7-2 and TRBJ2-7; 11 bases match TRBD2. V was pared by 4 bases and J by 0 bases, with 11 bases of the junction left unmatched. Germline V gene lookup returns CDR1 SGHTA and CDR2 FQGNSA. The CDR3 spans 18 residues. CDR3 coding DNA: TGTGCCAGCAGCTGGAGTAGCGGGGGGGCGGTAACCTCCTACGAGCAGTACTTC. Amino acids: CASSWSSGGAVTSYEQYF. The complete variable domain, with remaining parts taken from reference TRBV7-2 and TRBJ2-7, reads GAGVSQSPSNKVTEKGKDVELRCDPISGHTALYWYRQSLGQGLEFLIYFQGNSAPDKSGLPSDRFSAERTGGSVSTLTIQRTQQEDSAVYLCASSWSSGGAVTSYEQYFGPGTRLTVT.

To note about this clone: Mismatch with germline at one junction end may stem from a read error. This chain links TRBV7-7 with TRBJ1-6; 9 nucleotides align to TRBD1. The CDR3 consists of 17 residues. Germline CDR1 is SSHAT and CDR2 is FNYEAQ (reference sequence). CDR3 sequence (DNA): TGTGCTAGCAGCTTAGGACAGGGGCGGCAACAGGATTCACCCCTCCACTTT. It translates to CASSLGQGRQQDSPLHF.

The chain employs TRBV28 and TRBJ2-1; D is uncertain. The ends were cut back, 4 bases at V and 9 bases at J, with 4 bases in the middle. The germline CDR1 and CDR2 sequences are MDHEN and SYDVKM. The CDR3 is made up of 10 amino acids. This CDR3 reads CASSSVEQFF. CDR3 sequence (DNA): TGTGCCAGCAGTTCAGTTGAGCAGTTCTTC.

The genes are TRBV6-4 and TRBJ1-4, with 7 nucleotides matching TRBD1. V was clipped by 6 bases and J by 6 bases; unmatched bases: 4. Per the germline V gene, CDR1 is MRHNA and CDR2 is SNTAGT. The CDR3 extends over 13 amino acids. The DNA for the CDR3 is TGTGCCAGCAGGGCAGGGGGAGATGAAAAACTGTTTTTT. Amino acid sequence: CASRAGGDEKLFF.

The J gene is TRBJ1-6, the V gene TRBV9; D is possibly TRBD1 (5 bases). The V and J ends lost 1 base and 10 bases respectively, with 12 bases between them. Germline CDR1 SGDLS, CDR2 YYNGEE. The CDR3 is 14 residues long. The CDR3 nucleotides read TGTGCCAGCAGCGTATCAGGGCTGGGATCACCCCTCCACTTT. It translates to CASSVSGLGSPLHF.

A remark on this clone: Germline is not matched at one junction end, which may reflect a read error. The chain couples TRBV18 to TRBJ2-2; D remains ambiguous. Germline-derived CDR1 and CDR2 are KGHSH and LQKENI. The CDR3 length is 16 residues. In DNA form, the CDR3 reads TGTGCCAGCGCACCATATACAGATTCGAACACCGGGGAGCTGTTTTTT. Protein product: CASAPYTDSNTGELFF.

The rearrangement uses TRBV13 and TRBJ2-3; TRBD2 matches at 13 bases. The V gene end was trimmed by 1 base and the J gene end by 4 bases; junction bases not matched to a gene: 8. Germline lookup yields CDR1 PRHDT and CDR2 FYEKMQ (reference sequence). There are 18 residues in the CDR3. The chain's CDR3 is CASSLATSGGAHSDTQYF. For the CDR3, the DNA is TGTGCCAGCAGCTTAGCTACTAGCGGGGGGGCCCATTCAGATACGCAGTATTTT.

CDR3 loop: CASSPILAGGTGETQYF. DNA of the CDR3: TGCGCCAGCAGCCCTATTCTAGCGGGGGGTACGGGGGAGACCCAGTACTTC. The chain recombines TRBV4-1 with TRBJ2-5; 11 bases fit TRBD2. Losses at the gene ends were 4 bases for V and 5 bases for J; bases not matched to a gene: 12. Germline CDR1 MGHRA, CDR2 YSYEKL. The CDR3 runs 17 residues.

This rearrangement joins TRBV2 to TRBJ2-1; D possibly corresponds to TRBD1 (6 bases). Germline values: CDR1 SNHLY, CDR2 FYNNEI. The CDR3 is 14 residues long. V lost 10 bases and J 0 bases, leaving 13 bases between the germline ends. CDR3 nucleotides: TGTGCCACCAACCCACAGGGCTCCTACAATGAGCAGTTCTTC. It encodes CATNPQGSYNEQFF.